Listed here are 27 T cell receptor beta chains from one sample, sequenced in a study of OX40 agonist ivuxolimab in advanced cancers. Receptors were amplified or captured by the immunoSEQ multiplex PCR assay. The immuneACCESS repertoire file appears here via TCRdb, limited to in-frame rearrangements. These files lack a portion of the clones; in checked studies, under half of the deficit traces to unresolved V genes, and the cause of the others is not known. Present in this sample are tens of thousands of clones, roughly 91% of which were seen just once. The ten largest clones capture more than 10% of the sample. The sequenced sample was CD4+ or CD8+ T cells sorted from blood, obtained in a trial of the OX40 agonist ivuxolimab. These receptors came from an adult with an advanced solid tumor such as melanoma, head and neck, liver or kidney cancer.

The V call is TRBV4-1, the J call TRBJ2-2, with TRBD1 identical over 10 bases. In germline, CDR1 is MGHRA, CDR2 YSYEKL. The trim removed 4 bases at V and 6 bases at J, leaving 5 bases unmatched. The CDR3 length is 15 residues. CDR3 loop: CASSPDRGWAGELFF. The CDR3 DNA follows: TGCGCCAGCAGCCCGGACAGGGGGTGGGCCGGGGAGCTGTTTTTT.

The rearrangement uses TRBV19 and TRBJ1-1; a weak D match, TRBD1 (5 bases). V shed 5 bases and J shed 0 bases, with 16 bases lying between them. The germline V gene encodes CDR1 LNHDA and CDR2 SQIVND (reference sequence). The CDR3 spans 16 residues. The CDR3 DNA sequence: TGTGCCAGTAGTCCCCTCCAGGGCTTTATGAACACTGAAGCTTTCTTT. It yields the protein CASSPLQGFMNTEAFF.

The chain uses TRBV6-5 and TRBJ1-4; 7 bases match TRBD1. CDR3 size: 16 residues. J gave up 4 bases and V 4 bases, and 9 bases lay outside the gene matches. Per germline, CDR1 MNHEY and CDR2 SVGAGI. The CDR3 region has the DNA TGTGCCAGCAGTTCTTCACAGGGGCCGCTTAATGAAAAACTGTTTTTT. Protein product: CASSSSQGPLNEKLFF.

The V and J genes are TRBV2 and TRBJ2-1; no clear D. Germline CDR1 reads SNHLY; CDR2 reads FYNNEI. The V end was cut by 6 bases, the J end by 0 bases, with 12 bases between. CDR3 size: 15 residues. The CDR3 bases are TGTGCCAGCAGCTTCCGCTTAGACTCCTACAATGAGCAGTTCTTC. Protein product: CASSFRLDSYNEQFF. The whole variable domain, filled in from reference TRBV2 and TRBJ2-1, reads EPEVTQTPSHQVTQMGQEVILRCVPISNHLYFYWYRQILGQKVEFLVSFYNNEISEKSEIFDDQFSVERPDGSNFTLKIRSTKLEDSAMYFCASSFRLDSYNEQFFGPGTRLTVL.

The rearrangement joins TRBV7-6 to TRBJ2-7; TRBD2 matches 9 bases. Unmatched junction bases numbered 8, after V lost 6 bases and J lost 2 bases. The CDR3 has 15 amino acids. In germline, CDR1 is SGHVS, CDR2 FNYEAQ. The CDR3 is CASSNLAGIAYEQYF. The CDR3 DNA follows: TGTGCCAGCAGTAACCTAGCGGGGATCGCCTACGAGCAGTACTTC. Full variable domain (outside the CDR3, taken from reference TRBV7-6 and TRBJ2-7): GAGVSQSPRYKVTKRGQDVALRCDPISGHVSLYWYRQALGQGPEFLTYFNYEAQQDKSGLPNDRFSAERPEGSISTLTIQRTEQRDSAMYRCASSNLAGIAYEQYFGPGTRLTVT.

This clone was seen a handful of times. V usage is TRBV4-2 and J usage is TRBJ2-1; maybe TRBD2 (6 bases). Per germline, CDR1 LGHNA and CDR2 YNFKEQ. CDR3 length: 17 residues. V was cut by 5 bases and J by 2 bases, with 19 bases left in between. Here the CDR3 reads CASSTSVGTYAYNEQFF. CDR3 bases: TGTGCCAGCAGCACCTCCGTGGGGACTTATGCCTACAATGAGCAGTTCTTC.

This clone has a handful of counts. Other nucleotide sequences from this sample produce the same CDR3. The chain joins TRBV7-8 to TRBJ2-2, with TRBD2 matching over 10 bases. With 2 bases clipped from V and 3 bases from J, the junction kept 0 bases outside the gene matches. The CDR3 consists of 15 residues. The germline V gene encodes CDR1 SGHVS and CDR2 FQNEAQ. CDR3 DNA: TGTGCCAGCAGCTTACTAGCGGGAGACACCGGGGAGCTGTTTTTT. Translation: CASSLLAGDTGELFF. The full variable domain, rest sourced from reference TRBV7-8 and TRBJ2-2, is GAGVSQSPRYKVAKRGQDVALRCDPISGHVSLFWYQQALGQGPEFLTYFQNEAQLDKSGLPSDRFFAERPEGSVSTLKIQRTQQEDSAVYLCASSLLAGDTGELFFGEGSRLTVL.

This chain joins TRBV20-1 and TRBJ2-7; 10 nucleotides align to TRBD1. Trimming at V came to 6 bases and at J to 13 bases, leaving 3 bases not matched to a gene. Germline CDR1 is DFQATT and CDR2 is SNEGSKA (reference sequence). There are 9 residues in the CDR3. CDR3 loop: CSAGTGAYF. The DNA of the CDR3 is TGCAGTGCCGGGACAGGGGCATACTTC.

This clone was picked up one time. The chain joins TRBV5-4 to TRBJ2-5; TRBD2 might be the D (5 bases). V gave up 2 bases and J gave up 2 bases, with 19 bases separating them. CDR3 length equals 17 residues. CDR1 and CDR2 from the germline V gene are SGHNT and YYREEE (reference sequence). The CDR3, as DNA: TGTGCCAGCAGCTTTTCCCTTATTACTAGTATTCAAGAGACCCAGTACTTC. It codes for CASSFSLITSIQETQYF.

The chain's CDR3 is CASSFPTMNTEAFF. The DNA of the CDR3 is TGTGCCAGCAGCTTCCCTACCATGAACACTGAAGCTTTCTTT. The chain carries TRBV5-4 and TRBJ1-1; D is ambiguous. The CDR3 is made up of 14 amino acids. Germline V gene lookup returns CDR1 SGHNT and CDR2 YYREEE (reference sequence). Trimming cost V 2 bases and J 0 bases, with 8 bases left between them.

The V and J genes are TRBV4-3 and TRBJ2-7; 8 bases fit TRBD2. Trimming removed 3 bases from V and 4 bases from J; junction bases left unmatched: 14. CDR1 and CDR2 from the germline V gene are LGHNA and YSLEER. The CDR3 spans 17 residues. DNA for the CDR3: TGCGCCAGCAGCCACGGAGTGGTGCGGGAGGAGTCGTACGAGCAGTACTTC. Residues: CASSHGVVREESYEQYF.

The chain recombines TRBV9 with TRBJ1-1; no clear D. V was trimmed by 3 bases and J by 0 bases, leaving 12 bases between them. Germline lookup yields CDR1 SGDLS and CDR2 YYNGEE. The CDR3 contains 15 residues. Here the CDR3 reads CASSAYVIMNTEAFF. CDR3 DNA: TGTGCCAGCAGCGCATACGTAATCATGAACACTGAAGCTTTCTTT.

The V call is TRBV9, the J call TRBJ2-7; D uncertain. The ends were cut back, 3 bases at V and 3 bases at J, with 13 bases in the middle. Germline V gives CDR1 SGDLS, CDR2 YYNGEE. CDR3 size: 14 residues. CDR3 DNA: TGTGCCAGCAGCGCTGGATCCTCCGGCTACGAGCAGTACTTC. This translates into CASSAGSSGYEQYF. The variable domain in full, with the rest retrieved from reference TRBV9 and TRBJ2-7, is DSGVTQTPKHLITATGQRVTLRCSPRSGDLSVYWYQQSLDQGLQFLIQYYNGEERAKGNILERFSAQQFPDLHSELNLSSLELGDSALYFCASSAGSSGYEQYFGPGTRLTVT.

This chain uses TRBV18 with TRBJ2-5; D gene uncertain. The J call is doubtful: the DNA matches TRBJ2-7 better. The germline CDR1 and CDR2 sequences are KGHSH and LQKENI. This CDR3 is 14 amino acids long. The CDR3 DNA follows: TGTGCCAGCTCACCAGGCAGTGGTAGTTACGAGCAGTACTTC. Translated: CASSPGSGSYEQYF.

The V call is TRBV28, the J call TRBJ1-1; the D gene is possibly TRBD1 (6 bases). V was pared by 6 bases and J by 1 base, with 15 bases between. The CDR3 length is 15 residues. CDR1 MDHEN and CDR2 SYDVKM come from the germline V gene. The CDR3 DNA sequence: TGTGCCAGCAGCCGAATCGGACAGCGGAACACTGAAGCTTTCTTT. Residues: CASSRIGQRNTEAFF.

In its sample, this clone ranks as medium-sized. V and J are TRBV7-9 and TRBJ2-1; unclear D gene. The V and J ends lost 4 bases and 0 bases respectively, with 13 bases between them. Germline CDR1 SEHNR, CDR2 FQNEAQ (reference sequence). This CDR3 region has 16 residues. The CDR3 reads CASSSKDLSSYNEQFF. CDR3 coding DNA: TGTGCCAGCAGCTCCAAAGATCTGAGCTCCTACAATGAGCAGTTCTTC.

The chain has TRBV4-2 and TRBJ2-1, with no clear D. CDR1 LGHNA and CDR2 YNFKEQ come from the germline V gene. Trimming removed 3 bases at V and 2 bases at J, with 8 bases between. The CDR3 sequence is 14 residues long. Here the CDR3 DNA reads TGTGCCAGCAGCCACGCCCAAACCTACAATGAGCAGTTCTTC. Its protein product is CASSHAQTYNEQFF.

The chain combines TRBV9 with TRBJ1-1; D unresolved. Deletions cut 4 bases from V and 3 bases from J, with 13 bases between. Germline loops: CDR1 SGDLS, CDR2 YYNGEE. The CDR3 is 14 amino acids. CDR3 loop: CASSSNTPHTEAFF. The CDR3 DNA follows: TGTGCCAGCAGCTCAAACACACCCCACACTGAAGCTTTCTTT.

The chain carries TRBV29-1 and TRBJ2-3; D gene unclear. Per the germline V gene, CDR1 is SQVTM and CDR2 is ANQGSEA. This CDR3 region has 16 residues. Trimming took off 0 bases at V and 0 bases at J, with 13 bases between the two ends. The CDR3 spells CSVEDLAPGSTDTQYF. CDR3 coding DNA: TGCAGCGTTGAAGATCTGGCCCCAGGTAGCACAGATACGCAGTATTTT.

The rearrangement joins TRBV27 to TRBJ2-1; 10 nucleotides agree with TRBD2. Trimming cost V 4 bases and J 9 bases; bases outside gene matches: 3. CDR1 and CDR2 from the germline V gene are MNHEY and SMNVEV (reference sequence). The CDR3 length is 13 residues. In nucleotides, the CDR3 is TGTGCCAGCAGTTCGGGACTAGCGTTTGAGCAGTTCTTC. It encodes CASSSGLAFEQFF.

The V gene is TRBV4-3, the J gene TRBJ2-1; D is unclear. V lost 0 bases and J lost 2, with 8 bases in between. The V gene's germline CDR1 is LGHNA and CDR2 YSLEER. The CDR3 has 15 residues. The CDR3 DNA follows: TGCGCCAGCAGCCAAGATAGCAGAACCTACAATGAGCAGTTCTTC. Residues: CASSQDSRTYNEQFF.

The chain combines TRBV10-3 with TRBJ1-2, with 7 bases matching TRBD1. CDR3 length equals 13 residues. Unmatched junction bases numbered 2, after V lost 3 bases and J lost 4 bases. The germline V gene encodes CDR1 ENHRY and CDR2 SYGVKD. Written as DNA, the CDR3 is TGTGCCATCAGTGAAGGGACAGTCTATGGCTACACCTTC. Protein: CAISEGTVYGYTF.

This rearrangement joins TRBV5-1 to TRBJ2-7; D gene ambiguous. Looked up from germline, CDR1 is SGHRS and CDR2 is YFSETQ. The CDR3 extends over 13 amino acids. The V and J ends lost 2 bases and 6 bases respectively, with 12 bases between them. The CDR3 protein is CASSFPTGAEQYF. As DNA, the CDR3 is TGCGCCAGCAGCTTCCCGACCGGCGCCGAGCAGTACTTC.

The chain carries TRBV9 and TRBJ2-1; 13 nucleotides match TRBD2. CDR1 SGDLS and CDR2 YYNGEE come from the germline V gene. This CDR3 contains 18 residues. J lost 10 bases, V lost 0 bases, and 13 bases had no gene match. CDR3 sequence reads: CASSVAPTSGRDLGEQFF. The CDR3 DNA is TGTGCCAGCAGCGTAGCCCCTACTAGCGGGAGGGACCTGGGAGAGCAGTTCTTC.

The CDR3 region has the DNA TGTGCCAGCAGTACGGGGCCTCAAGAGACCCAGTACTTC. Translating it yields CASSTGPQETQYF. The chain couples TRBV27 to TRBJ2-5; D may correspond to TRBD1 or TRBD2 (5 bases each). The CDR3 length is 13 residues. Trimming took off 5 bases at V and 2 bases at J, with 9 bases between the two ends. CDR1 MNHEY and CDR2 SMNVEV come from the germline V gene (reference sequence).

The chain carries TRBV6-5 and TRBJ2-2; D is uncertain. CDR1 is MNHEY and CDR2 is SVGAGI in the germline V gene. The V end was cut by 6 bases, the J end by 4 bases, with 3 bases between. The CDR3 spans 11 residues. The CDR3 nucleotides read TGTGCCAGCAGGACCACCGGGGAGCTGTTTTTT. It yields the protein CASRTTGELFF.

V is TRBV4-1 and J is TRBJ2-1, with TRBD2 as a possible D gene (6 bases). The CDR3 loop spans 15 amino acids. Deletions cut 4 bases from V and 4 bases from J, with 14 bases between. The V gene's germline CDR1 is MGHRA and CDR2 YSYEKL. CDR3 DNA sequence: TGCGCCAGCAGCCTAACTAGCTATACGTACAATGAGCAGTTCTTC. Translated, it gives CASSLTSYTYNEQFF.